This T cell receptor (beta chain) appears in the sequencing data of a study of blood T cell repertoires in COVID-19. Study-wide context: The cDNA or gDNA used as material had been derived from T cells, B-cell-depleted T cells, or PBMCs.

The method was immunoSEQ multiplex PCR; TCRdb's version includes in-frame clones alone and lacks a portion of them. The sample consists of 120,000 or so clones, about 70% of them appearing once. The CDR3 consists of 14 residues. Germline-derived CDR1 and CDR2 are MDHEN and SYDVKM. Trimming cost V 7 bases and J 4 bases; bases outside gene matches: 10. The V gene is TRBV28, the J gene TRBJ2-7; 7 bases line up with TRBD2. This receptor was obtained from a woman in her sixties or seventies with acute or convalescent COVID-19. Sequencing was done on a sample of peripheral blood. The CDR3 protein is CASTSGGSGYEQYF. DNA for the CDR3: TGTGCCAGCACCTCGGGCGGGAGTGGGTACGAGCAGTACTTC. Based on the CDR3 plus reference TRBV28 and TRBJ2-7, the full variable domain is DVKVTQSSRYLVKRTGEKVFLECVQDMDHENMFWYRQDPGLGLRLIYFSYDVKMKEKGDIPEGYSVSREKKERFSLILESASTNQTSMYLCASTSGGSGYEQYFGPGTRLTVT.